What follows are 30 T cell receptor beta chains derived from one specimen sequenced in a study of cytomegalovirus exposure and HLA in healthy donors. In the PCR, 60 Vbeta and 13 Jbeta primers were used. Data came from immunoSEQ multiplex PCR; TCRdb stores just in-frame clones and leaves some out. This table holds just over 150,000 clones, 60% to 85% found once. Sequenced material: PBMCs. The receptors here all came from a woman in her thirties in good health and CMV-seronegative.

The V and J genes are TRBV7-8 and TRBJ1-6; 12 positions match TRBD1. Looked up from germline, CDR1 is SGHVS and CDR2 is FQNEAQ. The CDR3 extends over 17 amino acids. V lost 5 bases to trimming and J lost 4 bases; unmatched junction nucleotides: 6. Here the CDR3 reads CASSGGQGALYNSPLHF. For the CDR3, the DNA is TGTGCCAGCAGCGGGGGACAGGGGGCGCTTTATAATTCACCCCTCCACTTT.

CDR3 nucleotides: TGTGCCAGCAGTCCCCCGGCTTTCTTT. It specifies CASSPPAFF. The chain couples TRBV6-6 to TRBJ1-1; D call uncertain. The germline V gene has CDR1 MNHNY and CDR2 SVGAGI (reference sequence). The CDR3 extends over 9 amino acids. V lost 5 bases and J lost 11, with 6 bases in between.

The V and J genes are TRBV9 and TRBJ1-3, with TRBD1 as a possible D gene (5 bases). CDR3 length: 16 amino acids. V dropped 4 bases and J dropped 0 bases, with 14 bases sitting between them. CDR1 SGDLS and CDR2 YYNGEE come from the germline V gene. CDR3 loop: CASSPTTGNSGNTIYF. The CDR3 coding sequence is TGTGCCAGCAGCCCGACCACAGGAAACTCTGGAAACACCATATATTTT.

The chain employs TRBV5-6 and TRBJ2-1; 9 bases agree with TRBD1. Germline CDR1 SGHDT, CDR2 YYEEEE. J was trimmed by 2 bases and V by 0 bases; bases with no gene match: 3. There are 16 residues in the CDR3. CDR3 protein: CASSLGGQGTYNEQFF. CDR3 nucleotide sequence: TGTGCCAGCAGCTTGGGGGGACAGGGCACCTACAATGAGCAGTTCTTC. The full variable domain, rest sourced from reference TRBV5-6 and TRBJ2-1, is DAGVTQSPTHLIKTRGQQVTLRCSPKSGHDTVSWYQQALGQGPQFIFQYYEEEERQRGNFPDRFSGHQFPNYSSELNVNALLLGDSALYLCASSLGGQGTYNEQFFGPGTRLTVL.

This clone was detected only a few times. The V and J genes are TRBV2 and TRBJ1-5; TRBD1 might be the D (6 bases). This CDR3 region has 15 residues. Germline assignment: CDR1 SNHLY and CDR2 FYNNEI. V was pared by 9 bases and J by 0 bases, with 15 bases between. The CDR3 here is CASRHRTVSNQPQHF. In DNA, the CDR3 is TGTGCCAGTCGCCACCGGACAGTTAGCAATCAGCCCCAGCATTTT.

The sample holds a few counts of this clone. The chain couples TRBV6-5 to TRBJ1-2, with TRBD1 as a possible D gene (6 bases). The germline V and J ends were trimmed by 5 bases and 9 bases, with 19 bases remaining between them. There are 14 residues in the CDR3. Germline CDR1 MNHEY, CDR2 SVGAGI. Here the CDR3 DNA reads TGTGCCAGCAGTAACAGCGGAGCCCAGGGGAGCTACACCTTC. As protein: CASSNSGAQGSYTF.

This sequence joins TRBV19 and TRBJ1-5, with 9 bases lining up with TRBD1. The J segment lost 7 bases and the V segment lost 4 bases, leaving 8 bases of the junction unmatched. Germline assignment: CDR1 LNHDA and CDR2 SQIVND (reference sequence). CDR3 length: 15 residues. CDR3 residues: CASSTNTGGSQPQHF. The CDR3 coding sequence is TGTGCCAGTAGTACCAATACAGGGGGCTCCCAGCCCCAGCATTTT. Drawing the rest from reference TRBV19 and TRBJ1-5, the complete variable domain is DGGITQSPKYLFRKEGQNVTLSCEQNLNHDAMYWYRQDPGQGLRLIYYSQIVNDFQKGDIAEGYSVSREKKESFPLTVTSAQKNPTAFYLCASSTNTGGSQPQHFGDGTRLSIL.

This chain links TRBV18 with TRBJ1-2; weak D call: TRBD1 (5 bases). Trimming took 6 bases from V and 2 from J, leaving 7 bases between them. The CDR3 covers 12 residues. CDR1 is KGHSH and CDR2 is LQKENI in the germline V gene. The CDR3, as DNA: TGTGCCAGCTCGGGACTGAACTATGGCTACACCTTC. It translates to CASSGLNYGYTF.

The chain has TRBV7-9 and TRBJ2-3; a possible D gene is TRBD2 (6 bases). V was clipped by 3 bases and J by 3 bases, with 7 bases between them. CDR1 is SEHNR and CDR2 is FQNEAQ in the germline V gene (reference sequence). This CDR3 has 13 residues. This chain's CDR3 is CASSFGGTDTQYF. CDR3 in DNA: TGTGCCAGCAGCTTTGGAGGGACAGATACGCAGTATTTT. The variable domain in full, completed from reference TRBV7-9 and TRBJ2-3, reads DTGVSQNPRHKITKRGQNVTFRCDPISEHNRLYWYRQTLGQGPEFLTYFQNEAQLEKSRLLSDRFSAERPKGSFSTLEIQRTEQGDSAMYLCASSFGGTDTQYFGPGTRLTVL.

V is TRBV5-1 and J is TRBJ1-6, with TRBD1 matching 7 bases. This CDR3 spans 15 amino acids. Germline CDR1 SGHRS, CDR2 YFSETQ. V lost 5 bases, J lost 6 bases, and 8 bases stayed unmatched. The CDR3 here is CASRPQGGSNSPLHF. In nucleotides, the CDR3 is TGCGCCAGCAGGCCTCAGGGGGGAAGTAATTCACCCCTCCACTTT.

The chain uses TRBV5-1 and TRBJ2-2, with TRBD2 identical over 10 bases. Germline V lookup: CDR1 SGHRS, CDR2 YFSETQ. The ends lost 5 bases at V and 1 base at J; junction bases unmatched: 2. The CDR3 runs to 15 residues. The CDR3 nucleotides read TGCGCCAGCAGAGCGGGGGGGCTGAACACCGGGGAGCTGTTTTTT. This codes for CASRAGGLNTGELFF.

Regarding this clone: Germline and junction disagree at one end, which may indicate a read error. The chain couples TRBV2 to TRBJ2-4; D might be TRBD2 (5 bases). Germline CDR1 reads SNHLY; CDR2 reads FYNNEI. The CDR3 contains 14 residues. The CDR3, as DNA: TGTGCCTCGCGGGCAGCAGGCGCCAAAAACAGTCAGTACTTC. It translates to CASRAAGAKNSQYF.

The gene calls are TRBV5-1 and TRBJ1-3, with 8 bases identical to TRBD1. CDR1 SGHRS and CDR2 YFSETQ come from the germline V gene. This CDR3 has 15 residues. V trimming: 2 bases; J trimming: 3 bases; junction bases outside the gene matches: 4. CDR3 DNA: TGCGCCAGCAGCTTATGGACAGGGCGTGGAAACACCATATATTTT. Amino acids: CASSLWTGRGNTIYF.

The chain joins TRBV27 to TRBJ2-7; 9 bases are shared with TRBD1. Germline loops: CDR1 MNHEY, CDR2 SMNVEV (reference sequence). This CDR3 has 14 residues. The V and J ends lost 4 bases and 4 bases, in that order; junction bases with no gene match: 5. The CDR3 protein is CASSSRQGGYEQYF. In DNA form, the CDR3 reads TGTGCCAGCAGTTCCCGACAGGGGGGATACGAGCAGTACTTC.

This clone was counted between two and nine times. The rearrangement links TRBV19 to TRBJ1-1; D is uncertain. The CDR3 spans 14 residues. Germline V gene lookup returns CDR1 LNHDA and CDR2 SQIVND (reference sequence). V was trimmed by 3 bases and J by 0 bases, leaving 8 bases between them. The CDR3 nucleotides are TGTGCCAGTAGTATCGATACGGTGAACACTGAAGCTTTCTTT. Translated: CASSIDTVNTEAFF.

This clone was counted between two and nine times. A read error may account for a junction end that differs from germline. Here the CDR3 DNA reads TGTTCCAGCAGCCTACCGTCGCAGGGGATCTCCTACGAGCAGTACTTC. Amino acid sequence: CSSSLPSQGISYEQYF. This sequence joins TRBV7-9 and TRBJ2-7, with TRBD1 as a possible D gene (6 bases). In germline, CDR1 is SEHNR, CDR2 FQNEAQ (reference sequence). The CDR3 is 16 amino acids.

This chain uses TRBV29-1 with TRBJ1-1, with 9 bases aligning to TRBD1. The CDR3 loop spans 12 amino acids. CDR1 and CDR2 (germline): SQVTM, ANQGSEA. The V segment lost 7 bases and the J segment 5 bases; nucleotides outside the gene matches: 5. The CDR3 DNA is TGCAGCGGCAGGACAGGGGCGACTGAAGCTTTCTTT. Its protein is CSGRTGATEAFF.

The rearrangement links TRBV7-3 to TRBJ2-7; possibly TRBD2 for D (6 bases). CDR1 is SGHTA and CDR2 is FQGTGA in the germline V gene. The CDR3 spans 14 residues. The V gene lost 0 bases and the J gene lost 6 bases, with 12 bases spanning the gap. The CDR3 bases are TGTGCCAGCAGCTTAACTCCGGGGGTCGGCGAGCAGTACTTC. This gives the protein CASSLTPGVGEQYF.

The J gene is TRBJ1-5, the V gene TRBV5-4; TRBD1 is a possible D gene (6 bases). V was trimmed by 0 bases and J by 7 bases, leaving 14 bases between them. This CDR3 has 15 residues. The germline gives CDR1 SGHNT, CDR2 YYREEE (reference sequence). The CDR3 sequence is CASSLGGGAEQPQHF. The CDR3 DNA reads TGTGCCAGCAGCTTGGGGGGGGGCGCAGAGCAGCCCCAGCATTTT. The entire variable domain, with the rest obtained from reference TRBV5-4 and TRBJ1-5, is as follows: ETGVTQSPTHLIKTRGQQVTLRCSSQSGHNTVSWYQQALGQGPQFIFQYYREEENGRGNFPPRFSGLQFPNYSSELNVNALELDDSALYLCASSLGGGAEQPQHFGDGTRLSIL.

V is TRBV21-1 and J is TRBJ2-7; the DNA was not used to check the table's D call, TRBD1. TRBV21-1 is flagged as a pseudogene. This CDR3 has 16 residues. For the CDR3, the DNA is TGTGCCAGCAGCGATTACCCCGGGACACCTTTGGGTGAGCAGTACTTC. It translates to CASSDYPGTPLGEQYF.

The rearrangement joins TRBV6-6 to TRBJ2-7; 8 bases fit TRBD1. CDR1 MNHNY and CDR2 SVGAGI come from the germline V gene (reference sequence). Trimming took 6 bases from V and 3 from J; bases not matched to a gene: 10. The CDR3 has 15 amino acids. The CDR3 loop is CASSTRGRSLYEQYF. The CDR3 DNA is TGTGCCAGCAGCACCAGGGGGCGTTCTCTCTACGAGCAGTACTTC.

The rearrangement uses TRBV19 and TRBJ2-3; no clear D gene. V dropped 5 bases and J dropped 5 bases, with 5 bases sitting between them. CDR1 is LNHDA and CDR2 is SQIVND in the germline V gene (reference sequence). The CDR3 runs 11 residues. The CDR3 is CASSLIDTQYF. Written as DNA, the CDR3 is TGTGCCAGTAGTCTAATAGATACGCAGTATTTT.

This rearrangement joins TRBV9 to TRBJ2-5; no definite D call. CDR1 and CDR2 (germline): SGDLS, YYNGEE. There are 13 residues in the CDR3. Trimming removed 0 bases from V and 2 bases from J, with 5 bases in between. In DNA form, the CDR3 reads TGTGCCAGCAGCGTAGCACAGCAAGAGACCCAGTACTTC. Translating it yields CASSVAQQETQYF.

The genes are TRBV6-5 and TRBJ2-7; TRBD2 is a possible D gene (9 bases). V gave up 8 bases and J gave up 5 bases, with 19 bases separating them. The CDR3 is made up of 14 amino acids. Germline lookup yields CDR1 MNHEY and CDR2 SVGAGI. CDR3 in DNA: TGTGCCAGCCTCGCGGGGGGGGACAGGAACGAGCAGTACTTC. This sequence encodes CASLAGGDRNEQYF.

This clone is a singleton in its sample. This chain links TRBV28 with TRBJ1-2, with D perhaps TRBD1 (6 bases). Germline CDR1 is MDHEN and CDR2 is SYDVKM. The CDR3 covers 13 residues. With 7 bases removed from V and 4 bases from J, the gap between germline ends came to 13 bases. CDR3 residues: CASNPTGFYGYTF. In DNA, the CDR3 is TGTGCCAGCAACCCAACAGGGTTCTATGGCTACACCTTC.

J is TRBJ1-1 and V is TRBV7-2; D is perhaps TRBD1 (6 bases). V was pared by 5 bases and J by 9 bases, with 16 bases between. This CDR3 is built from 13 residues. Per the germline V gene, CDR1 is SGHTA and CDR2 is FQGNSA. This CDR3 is CASSPSRDTQAFF. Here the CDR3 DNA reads TGTGCCAGCAGCCCGTCCCGGGACACCCAAGCTTTCTTT.

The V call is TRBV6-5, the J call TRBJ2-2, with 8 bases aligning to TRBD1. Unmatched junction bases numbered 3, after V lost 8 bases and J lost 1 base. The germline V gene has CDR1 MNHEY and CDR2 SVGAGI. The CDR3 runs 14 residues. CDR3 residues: CASPDRENTGELFF. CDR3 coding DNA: TGTGCCAGCCCGGACAGGGAGAACACCGGGGAGCTGTTTTTT.

CDR3 DNA sequence: TGTGCCAGCAGCCAGGCTAATTCACCCCTCCACTTT. Protein product: CASSQANSPLHF. This chain connects TRBV7-8 to TRBJ1-6, with D uncertain. Germline V gives CDR1 SGHVS, CDR2 FQNEAQ. V was trimmed by 5 bases and J by 6 bases, leaving 5 bases between them. The length of the CDR3 is 12 residues.

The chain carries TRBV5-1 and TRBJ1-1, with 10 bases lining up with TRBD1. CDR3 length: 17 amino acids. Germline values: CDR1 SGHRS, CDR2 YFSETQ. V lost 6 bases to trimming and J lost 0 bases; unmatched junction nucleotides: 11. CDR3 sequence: CASTPGTGVSLNTEAFF. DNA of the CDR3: TGCGCCAGCACCCCCGGGACAGGGGTAAGCCTGAACACTGAAGCTTTCTTT.

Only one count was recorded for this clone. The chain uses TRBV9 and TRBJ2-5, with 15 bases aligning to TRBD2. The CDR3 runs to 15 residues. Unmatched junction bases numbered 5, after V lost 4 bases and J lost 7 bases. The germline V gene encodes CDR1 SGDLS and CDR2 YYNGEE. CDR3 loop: CASSPGLAGGGTQYF. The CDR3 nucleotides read TGTGCCAGCAGCCCGGGACTAGCGGGGGGAGGGACCCAGTACTTC.